The present T cell receptor (beta chain) was sequenced within a study of breast tumors, draining lymph nodes, adjacent tissues (TCRdb year 2016). For context, the study as a whole: The study compared TCR beta repertoires across tumor, adjacent nontumor tissue and axillary lymph nodes from breast cancer patients. The study aimed to assess the relationships and possible T-cell exchange between tumor, surrounding tissue and draining lymph node repertoires in human breast cancer. Overall results and qualifications from the work: The conclusion that tumor T cells originate in lymph nodes was framed as consistent with a hypothesis rather than directly demonstrated. The data were considered consistent with most tumor T cells being derived from the lymph node and subsequently expanding within tumor tissue. Tumors showed preferential V and J gene usage, and their T-cell repertoire diversity fell below that of lymph nodes yet above that of nontumor tissue. Tumor and nontumor tissue repertoires were found to be significantly more similar in luminal-like than in basal-like breast cancer.

The germline V gene encodes CDR1 SGHRS and CDR2 YFSETQ. There are 13 amino acids in the CDR3, from cysteine to phenylalanine inclusive. The CDR3 DNA has 39 bases and is translated from base 1. Sequencing took place on an Illumina HiSeq 2000. TCR beta chain libraries were generated through multiplex PCR amplification. High-throughput sequencing was used to analyze the amplified TCR beta chain products. In TCRdb, the public reads were trimmed at Q25 with fastp and aligned with MiXCR, with productive beta chains retained. Rows with a matching CDR3 protein are joined into one entry that keeps the most common DNA and genes. The sample records some 83,000 distinct CDR3 sequences, about 21% of which are singletons. The ten largest clones represent 2% to 2.5% of the sample. A remark on this clonotype: Its antigen is not yet known. This could be a read error, since a much larger clone is one nucleotide away.

Lymph node samples were obtained from the axillary draining lymph nodes of breast cancer patients. Recombination connected TRBV5-1 to TRBJ1-5; a confident D gene designation cannot be given. Material for sequencing was axillary lymph node tissue. This TCR derives from a female donor with breast cancer. Some clones in this sample may be carry-over from other donors' samples. The bases read TGCGCCAGCAGCTTGGACAGTTATCAGCCCCGGCATTTT. This codes for CASSLDSYQPRHF.